One T cell receptor (beta chain) is described in this entry. Its specific antigen is unknown. HCMV-specific IgG was detected in serum with a commercial ELISA kit to determine HCMV serostatus. Peripheral blood mononuclear cells were isolated from blood by Ficoll density gradient centrifugation. CDR1 MNHNS and CDR2 SASEGT are derived from the germline V gene. From the cysteine through the phenylalanine, the CDR3 covers 14 amino acids. DNA was not recorded. These data belong to a study of T cells expressing NK-cell markers (TCRdb year 2020). For the wider study: In sorted CD3+CD56+NKG2C+, CD3+CD56+NKG2C- and CD3+CD56-NKG2C+ T-cell subsets from about 8 donors, TCR beta-chain repertoires were profiled. The study sequenced eight donors, all healthy volunteers chosen at random: three men and five women. Seven of the eight sequenced donors were HCMV-seropositive and one was HCMV-seronegative. The libraries were sequenced on Illumina HiSeq 2000/2500, MiSeq or NextSeq, producing 2 x 150 bp reads. Here is what the overall study found, with its caveats: Those dominant clonotypes were again the most abundant among CD3+CD56-NKG2C+ cells in a handful of donors, at roughly 25-65%. In several donors, the dominant CD3+CD56+NKG2C+ clonotypes were among the top 10 CD8+ clonotypes and accounted for about 1.0-7.5% of CD8+ T cells. Whether the expanded NKG2C-expressing T cell clones were specific for HCMV antigens remained unclear.

For sequencing, an Illumina HiSeq 2000 was employed. The TCR beta cDNA libraries were made using 5'RACE template switching, a step that added both a universal primer site and unique molecular identifiers. cDNA synthesis was primed from the TCR beta constant segment and was followed by two successive PCR amplification steps. The source study handled its data this way. MIGEC was used to demultiplex reads and group reads by UMI, and MiTCR was used to assemble and quantify clonotypes. To remove erroneous sequences, TCR cDNA sequences were retained only when supported by two or more reads. The tcR package was used for downstream repertoire analysis, and clonotypes were matched between fractions using CDR3 nucleotide sequence together with V segment. VDJmatch was used to annotate antigen specificity against VDJdb, with one amino acid substitution allowed in CDR3. One entry per CDR3 protein sequence results from the TCRdb reprocessing of the reads, with DNA left out. TCRdb, not the authors, supplied the V and J calls. The sample has over 150,000 distinct CDR3 sequences on record. Around 20% of the sample rests with the top ten.

The receptor comes from a man between 18 and 69 years old in good health. The receptor chain draws on TRBV6-1 and TRBJ1-5. The sample taken for sequencing was blood T cells: a sorted CD56 or NKG2C T cell subset, CD4+ or CD8+ T cells, or bulk PBMC T cells (not recorded which). The CDR3 reads CASSPHDSNQPQHF.